This TCR beta chain was recovered during a study of OX40 agonist ivuxolimab in advanced cancers. Turning to the study itself: Across the patients, intravenous ivuxolimab was delivered every 2 weeks at 0.01 to 10 mg/kg. A male proportion of over 75% was recorded, with mean age 60 years and range roughly 23 to 79.

J was trimmed by 8 bases and V by 1 base; bases with no gene match: 4. The CDR3 has 13 residues. Germline V gene lookup returns CDR1 MRHNA and CDR2 SNTAGT. The method was immunoSEQ multiplex PCR; TCRdb's version includes in-frame clones alone and lacks a portion of them. Here the sample spans around 60,000 clones, 75% to 95% being singletons. The receptor was isolated from an adult with an advanced solid tumor such as melanoma, head and neck, liver or kidney cancer. The sequencing here drew on CD4+ or CD8+ T cells sorted from blood, taken in a trial of the OX40 agonist ivuxolimab. The chain uses TRBV6-4 and TRBJ1-1, with 7 bases identical to TRBD1. CDR3 coding DNA: TGTGCCAGCAGTGACTTACAGACAGGGGAAGCTTTCTTT. Protein: CASSDLQTGEAFF.